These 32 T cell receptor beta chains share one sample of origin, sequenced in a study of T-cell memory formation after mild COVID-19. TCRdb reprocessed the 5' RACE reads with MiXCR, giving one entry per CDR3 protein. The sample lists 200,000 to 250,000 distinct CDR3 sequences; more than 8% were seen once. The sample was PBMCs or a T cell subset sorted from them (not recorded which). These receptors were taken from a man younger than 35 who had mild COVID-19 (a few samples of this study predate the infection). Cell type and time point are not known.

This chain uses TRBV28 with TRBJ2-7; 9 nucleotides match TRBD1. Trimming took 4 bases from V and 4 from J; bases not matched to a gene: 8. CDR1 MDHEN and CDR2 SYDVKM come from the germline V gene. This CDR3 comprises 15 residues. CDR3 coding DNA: TGTGCCAGCAGTTCCTCCGGGACAGGGCTATACGAGCAGTACGTC. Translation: CASSSSGTGLYEQYV.

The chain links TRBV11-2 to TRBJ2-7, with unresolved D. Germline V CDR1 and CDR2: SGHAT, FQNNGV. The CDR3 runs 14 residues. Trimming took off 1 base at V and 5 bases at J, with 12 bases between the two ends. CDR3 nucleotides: TGTGCCAGCAGCTTAGTGGCCTCCACTCACGAGCAGTACGTC. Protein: CASSLVASTHEQYV.

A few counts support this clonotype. CDR3 nucleotides: TGTGCCAGCAGTGTTCGTCCGTTCTCTGGAAACACCATATATTTT. Residues: CASSVRPFSGNTIYF. The rearrangement joins TRBV2 to TRBJ1-3; no firm D call. The CDR3 loop spans 15 amino acids. Trimming shortened V by 4 bases and J by 0 bases, and 10 bases separated the two germline ends. The germline CDR1 and CDR2 sequences are SNHLY and FYNNEI.

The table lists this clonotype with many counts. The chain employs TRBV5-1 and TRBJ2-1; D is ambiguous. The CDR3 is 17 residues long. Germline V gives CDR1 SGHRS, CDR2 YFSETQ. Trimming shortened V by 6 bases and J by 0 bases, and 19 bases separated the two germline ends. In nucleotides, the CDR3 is TGCGCCAGCAACCCCCGGCAGGTGGGAAGCTCCTACAATGAGCAGTTCTTC. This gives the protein CASNPRQVGSSYNEQFF.

Here the CDR3 DNA reads TGTGCCAGCAGCTTGGAGGGTCTGACTTTCTTT. Translating it yields CASSLEGLTFF. The chain employs TRBV7-8 and TRBJ1-1; no clear D. Germline V gives CDR1 SGHVS, CDR2 FQNEAQ. V shed 3 bases and J shed 12 bases, with 11 bases lying between them. The CDR3 is made up of 11 amino acids.

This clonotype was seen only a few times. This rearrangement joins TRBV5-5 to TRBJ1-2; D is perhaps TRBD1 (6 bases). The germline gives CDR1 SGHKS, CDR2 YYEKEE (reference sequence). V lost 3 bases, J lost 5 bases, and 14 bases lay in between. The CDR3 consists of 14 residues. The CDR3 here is CASSSQSTGYGYTF. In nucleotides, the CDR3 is TGTGCCAGCAGCTCCCAGTCTACAGGGTATGGCTACACCTTC.

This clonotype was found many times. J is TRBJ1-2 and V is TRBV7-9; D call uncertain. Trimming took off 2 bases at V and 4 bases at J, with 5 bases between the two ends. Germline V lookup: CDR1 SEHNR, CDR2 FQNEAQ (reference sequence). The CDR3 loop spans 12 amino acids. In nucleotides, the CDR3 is TGTGCCAGCAGCTTAAACAGCTATGGCTACACCTTC. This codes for CASSLNSYGYTF.

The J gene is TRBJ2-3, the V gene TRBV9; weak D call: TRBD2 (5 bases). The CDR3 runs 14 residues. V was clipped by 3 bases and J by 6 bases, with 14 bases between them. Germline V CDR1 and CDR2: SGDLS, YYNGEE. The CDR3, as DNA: TGTGCCAGCAGCGCTGCCTCTAGCCCGGATACGCAGTATTTT. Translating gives CASSAASSPDTQYF.

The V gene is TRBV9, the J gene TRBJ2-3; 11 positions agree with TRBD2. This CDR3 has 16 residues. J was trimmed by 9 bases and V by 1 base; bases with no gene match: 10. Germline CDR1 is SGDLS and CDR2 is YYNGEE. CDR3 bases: TGTGCCAGCAGCGTACAGACTAGCGGGGCAGGTGAGACGCAGTATTTT. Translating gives CASSVQTSGAGETQYF.

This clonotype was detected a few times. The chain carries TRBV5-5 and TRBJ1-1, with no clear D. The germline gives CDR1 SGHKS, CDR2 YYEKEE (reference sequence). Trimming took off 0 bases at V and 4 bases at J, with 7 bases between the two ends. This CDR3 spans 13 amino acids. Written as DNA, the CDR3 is TGTGCCAGCAGCTTGGTTTCGCTCACTGAAGCTTTCTTT. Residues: CASSLVSLTEAFF.

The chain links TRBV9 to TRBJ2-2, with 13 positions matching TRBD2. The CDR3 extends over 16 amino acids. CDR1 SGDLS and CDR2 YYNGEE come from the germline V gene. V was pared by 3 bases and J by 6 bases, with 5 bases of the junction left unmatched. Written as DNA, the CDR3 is TGTGCCAGCAGCGGAACTAGCGGGGGGGCACCCGGGGAGCTGTTTTTT. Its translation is CASSGTSGGAPGELFF. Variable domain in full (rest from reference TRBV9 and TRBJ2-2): DSGVTQTPKHLITATGQRVTLRCSPRSGDLSVYWYQQSLDQGLQFLIQYYNGEERAKGNILERFSAQQFPDLHSELNLSSLELGDSALYFCASSGTSGGAPGELFFGEGSRLTVL.

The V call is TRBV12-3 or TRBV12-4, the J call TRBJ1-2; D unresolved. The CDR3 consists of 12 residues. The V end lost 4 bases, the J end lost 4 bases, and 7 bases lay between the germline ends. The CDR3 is CASSSDIYGYTF. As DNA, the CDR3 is TGTGCCAGCAGTTCCGACATCTATGGCTACACCTTC.

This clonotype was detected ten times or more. The CDR3 reads CASSPTGAGNTIYF. Written as DNA, the CDR3 is TGTGCCAGCAGCCCTACAGGGGCTGGAAACACCATATATTTT. The chain employs TRBV7-2 and TRBJ1-3; TRBD1 matches at 7 bases. Trimming removed 5 bases from V and 2 bases from J; junction bases left unmatched: 3. Germline CDR1 is SGHTA and CDR2 is FQGNSA. The CDR3 has 14 amino acids.

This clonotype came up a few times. The CDR3 DNA reads as TGTGCCAGCCGGAGAGGGGGCCCCGGAAACACCATATATTTT. It encodes CASRRGGPGNTIYF. This chain connects TRBV27 to TRBJ1-3; TRBD1 aligns across 7 bases. Germline assignment: CDR1 MNHEY and CDR2 SMNVEV (reference sequence). The V and J ends lost 8 bases and 4 bases, in that order; junction bases with no gene match: 8. The CDR3 contains 14 residues.

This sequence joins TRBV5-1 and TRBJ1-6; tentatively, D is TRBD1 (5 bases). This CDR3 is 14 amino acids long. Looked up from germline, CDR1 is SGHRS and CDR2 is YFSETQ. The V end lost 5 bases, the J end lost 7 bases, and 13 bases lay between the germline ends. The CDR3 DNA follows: TGCGCCAGCAGTTCCGGGACTATGAATTCACCCCTCCACTTT. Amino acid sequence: CASSSGTMNSPLHF.

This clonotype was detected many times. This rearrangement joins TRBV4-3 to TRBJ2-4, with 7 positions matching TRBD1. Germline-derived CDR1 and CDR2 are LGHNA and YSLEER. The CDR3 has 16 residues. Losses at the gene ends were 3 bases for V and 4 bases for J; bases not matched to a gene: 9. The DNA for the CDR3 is TGCGCCAGCAGCCATGATCCAGTGACAGGGAAAAACATTCAGTACTTC. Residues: CASSHDPVTGKNIQYF.

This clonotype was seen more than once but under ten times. The CDR3, as DNA: TGTGCCAGCAGTTTAGCCGGGACAGGGGCTGTTGTAGCTTTCTTT. Protein product: CASSLAGTGAVVAFF. The chain recombines TRBV28 with TRBJ1-1, with 10 bases aligning to TRBD1. The CDR3 runs to 15 residues. The germline CDR1 and CDR2 sequences are MDHEN and SYDVKM. With 2 bases clipped from V and 10 bases from J, the junction kept 10 bases outside the gene matches.

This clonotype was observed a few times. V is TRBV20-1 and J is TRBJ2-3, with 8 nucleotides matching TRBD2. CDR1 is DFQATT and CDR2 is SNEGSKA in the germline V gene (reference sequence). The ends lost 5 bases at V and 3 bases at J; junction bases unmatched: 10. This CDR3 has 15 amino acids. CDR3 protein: CSAPNQRGRTDTQYF. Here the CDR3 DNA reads TGCAGTGCTCCCAACCAGCGGGGGAGGACAGATACGCAGTATTTT.

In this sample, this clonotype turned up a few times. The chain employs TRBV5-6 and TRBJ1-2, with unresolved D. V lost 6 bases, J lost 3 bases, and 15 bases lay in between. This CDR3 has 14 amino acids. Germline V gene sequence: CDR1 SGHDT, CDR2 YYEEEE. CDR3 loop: CASKLGVNHYGYTF. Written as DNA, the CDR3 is TGTGCCAGCAAGCTTGGAGTAAACCACTATGGCTACACCTTC. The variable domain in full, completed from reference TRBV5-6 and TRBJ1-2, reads DAGVTQSPTHLIKTRGQQVTLRCSPKSGHDTVSWYQQALGQGPQFIFQYYEEEERQRGNFPDRFSGHQFPNYSSELNVNALLLGDSALYLCASKLGVNHYGYTFGSGTRLTVV.

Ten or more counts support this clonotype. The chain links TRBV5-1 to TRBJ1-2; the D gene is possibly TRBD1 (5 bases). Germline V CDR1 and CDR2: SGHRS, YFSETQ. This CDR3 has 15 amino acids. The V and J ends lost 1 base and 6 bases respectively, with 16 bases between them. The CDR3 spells CASSLMQDKLNGYTF. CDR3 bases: TGCGCCAGCAGCTTGATGCAGGACAAGTTAAATGGCTACACCTTC. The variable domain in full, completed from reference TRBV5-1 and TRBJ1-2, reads KAGVTQTPRYLIKTRGQQVTLSCSPISGHRSVSWYQQTPGQGLQFLFEYFSETQRNKGNFPGRFSGRQFSNSRSEMNVSTLELGDSALYLCASSLMQDKLNGYTFGSGTRLTVV.

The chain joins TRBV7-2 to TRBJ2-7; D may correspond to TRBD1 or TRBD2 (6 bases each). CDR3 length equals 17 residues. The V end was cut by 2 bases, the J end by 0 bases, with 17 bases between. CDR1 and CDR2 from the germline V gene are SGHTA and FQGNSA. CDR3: CASSLKTRGVGSYEQYF. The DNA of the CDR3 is TGTGCCAGCAGCTTAAAGACAAGGGGGGTCGGCTCCTACGAGCAGTACTTC.

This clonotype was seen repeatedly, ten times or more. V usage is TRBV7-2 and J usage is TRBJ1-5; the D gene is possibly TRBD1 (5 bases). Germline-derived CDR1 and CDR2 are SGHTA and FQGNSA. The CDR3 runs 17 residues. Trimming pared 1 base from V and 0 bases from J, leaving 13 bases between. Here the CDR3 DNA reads TGTGCCAGCAGCTTAGGTCAGGGCGCTGGTAGCAATCAGCCCCAGCATTTT. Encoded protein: CASSLGQGAGSNQPQHF.

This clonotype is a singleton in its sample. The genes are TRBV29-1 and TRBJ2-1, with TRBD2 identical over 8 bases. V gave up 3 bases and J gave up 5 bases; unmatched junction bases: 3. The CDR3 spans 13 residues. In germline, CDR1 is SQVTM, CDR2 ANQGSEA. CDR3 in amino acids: CSVDTGLDNEQFF. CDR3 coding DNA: TGCAGCGTTGACACGGGACTAGACAATGAGCAGTTCTTC.

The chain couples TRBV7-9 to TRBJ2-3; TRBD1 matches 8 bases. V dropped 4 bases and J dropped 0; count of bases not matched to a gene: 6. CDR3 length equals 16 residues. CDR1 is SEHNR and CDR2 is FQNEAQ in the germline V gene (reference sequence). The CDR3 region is CASSSKTGVSTDTQYF. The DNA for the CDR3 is TGTGCCAGCAGCTCAAAGACAGGGGTCAGCACAGATACGCAGTATTTT.

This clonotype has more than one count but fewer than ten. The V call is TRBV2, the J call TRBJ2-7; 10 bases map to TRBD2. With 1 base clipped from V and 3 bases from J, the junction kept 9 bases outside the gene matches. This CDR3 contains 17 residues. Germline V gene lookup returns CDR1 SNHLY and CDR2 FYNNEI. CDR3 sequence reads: CASSEGPRLAGNYEQYF. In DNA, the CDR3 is TGTGCCAGCAGTGAAGGACCTAGACTAGCGGGTAACTACGAGCAGTACTTC.

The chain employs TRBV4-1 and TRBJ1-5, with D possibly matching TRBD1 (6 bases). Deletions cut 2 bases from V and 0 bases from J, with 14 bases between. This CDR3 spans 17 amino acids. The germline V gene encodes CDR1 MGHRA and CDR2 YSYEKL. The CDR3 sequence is CASSQTSGVYSNQPQHF. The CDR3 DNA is TGCGCCAGCAGCCAAACCTCAGGGGTTTATAGCAATCAGCCCCAGCATTTT.

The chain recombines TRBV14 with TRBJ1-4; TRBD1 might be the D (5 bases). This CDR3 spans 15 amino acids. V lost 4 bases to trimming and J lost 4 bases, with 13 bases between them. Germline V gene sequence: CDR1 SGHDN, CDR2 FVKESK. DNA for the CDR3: TGTGCCAGCAGCCGGGCCGCGGGGCTTAATGAAAAACTGTTTTTT. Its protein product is CASSRAAGLNEKLFF.

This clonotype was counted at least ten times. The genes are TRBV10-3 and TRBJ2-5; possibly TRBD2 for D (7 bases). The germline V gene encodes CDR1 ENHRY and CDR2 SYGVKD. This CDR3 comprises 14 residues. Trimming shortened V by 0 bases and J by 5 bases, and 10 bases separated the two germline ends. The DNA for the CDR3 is TGTGCCATCAGTGAGTCACGGGGGGCCGAGACCCAGTACTTC. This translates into CAISESRGAETQYF.

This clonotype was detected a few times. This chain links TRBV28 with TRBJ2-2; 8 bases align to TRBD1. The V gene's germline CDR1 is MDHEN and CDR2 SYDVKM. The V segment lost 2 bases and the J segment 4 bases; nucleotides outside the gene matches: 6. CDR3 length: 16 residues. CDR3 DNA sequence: TGTGCCAGCAGTTTAGACAGGGGAAAGTTCACCGGGGAGCTGTTTTTT. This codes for CASSLDRGKFTGELFF.

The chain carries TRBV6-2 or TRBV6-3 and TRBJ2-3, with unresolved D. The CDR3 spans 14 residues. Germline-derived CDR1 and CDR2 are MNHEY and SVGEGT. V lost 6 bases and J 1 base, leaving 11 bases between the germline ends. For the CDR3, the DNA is TGTGCCAGCAGAGAGGACGGAGGCACAGATACGCAGTATTTT. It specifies CASREDGGTDTQYF.

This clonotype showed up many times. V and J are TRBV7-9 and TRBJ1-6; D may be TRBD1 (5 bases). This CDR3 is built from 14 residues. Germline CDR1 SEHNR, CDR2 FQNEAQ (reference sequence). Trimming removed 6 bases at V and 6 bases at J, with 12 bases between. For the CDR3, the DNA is TGTGCCAGCAGTGGTGGGGGATTTAATTCACCCCTCCACTTT. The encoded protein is CASSGGGFNSPLHF.

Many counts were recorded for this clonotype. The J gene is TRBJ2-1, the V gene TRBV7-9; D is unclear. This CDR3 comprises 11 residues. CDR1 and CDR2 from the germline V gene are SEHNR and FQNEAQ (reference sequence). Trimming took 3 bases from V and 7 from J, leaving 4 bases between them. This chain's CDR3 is CASSFVNEQFF. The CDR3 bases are TGTGCCAGCAGCTTTGTTAATGAGCAGTTCTTC. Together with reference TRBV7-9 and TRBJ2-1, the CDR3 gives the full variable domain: DTGVSQNPRHKITKRGQNVTFRCDPISEHNRLYWYRQTLGQGPEFLTYFQNEAQLEKSRLLSDRFSAERPKGSFSTLEIQRTEQGDSAMYLCASSFVNEQFFGPGTRLTVL.